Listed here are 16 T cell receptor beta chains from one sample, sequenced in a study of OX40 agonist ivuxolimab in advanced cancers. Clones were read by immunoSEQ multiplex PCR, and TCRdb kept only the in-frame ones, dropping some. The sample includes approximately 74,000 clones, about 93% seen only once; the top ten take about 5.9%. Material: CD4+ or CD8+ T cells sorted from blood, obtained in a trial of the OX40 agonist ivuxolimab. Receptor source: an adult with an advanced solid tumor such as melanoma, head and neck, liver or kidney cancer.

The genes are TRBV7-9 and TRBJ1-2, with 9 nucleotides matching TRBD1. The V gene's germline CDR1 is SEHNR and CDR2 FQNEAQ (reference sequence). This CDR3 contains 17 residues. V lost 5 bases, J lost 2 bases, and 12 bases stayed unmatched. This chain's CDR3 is CASSAPFPGQGNYGYTF. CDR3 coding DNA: TGTGCCAGCAGCGCGCCGTTCCCGGGACAGGGAAACTATGGCTACACCTTC.

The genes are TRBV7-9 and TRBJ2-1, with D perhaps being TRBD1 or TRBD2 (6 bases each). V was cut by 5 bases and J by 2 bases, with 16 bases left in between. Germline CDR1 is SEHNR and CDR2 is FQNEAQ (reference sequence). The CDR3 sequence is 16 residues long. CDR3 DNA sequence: TGTGCCAGCAGCCCAACCTGGGGGGACACCTACAATGAGCAGTTCTTC. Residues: CASSPTWGDTYNEQFF.

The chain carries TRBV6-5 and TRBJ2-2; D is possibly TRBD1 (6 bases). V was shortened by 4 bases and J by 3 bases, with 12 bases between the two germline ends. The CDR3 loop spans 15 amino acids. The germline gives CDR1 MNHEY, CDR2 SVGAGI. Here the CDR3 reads CASSFTSGDTGELFF. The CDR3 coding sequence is TGTGCCAGCAGTTTCACCTCAGGGGACACCGGGGAGCTGTTTTTT.

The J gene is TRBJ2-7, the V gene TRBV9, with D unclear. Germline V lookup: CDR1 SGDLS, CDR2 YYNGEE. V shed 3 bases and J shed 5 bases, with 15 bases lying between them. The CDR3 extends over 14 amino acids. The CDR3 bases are TGTGCCAGCAGCGAGGACCAATACCAAGACGAGCAGTACTTC. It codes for CASSEDQYQDEQYF.

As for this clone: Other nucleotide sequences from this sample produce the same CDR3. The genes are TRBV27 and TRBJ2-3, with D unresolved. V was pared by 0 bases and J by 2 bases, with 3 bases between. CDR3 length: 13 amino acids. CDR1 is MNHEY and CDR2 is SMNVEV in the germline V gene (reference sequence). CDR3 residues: CASSLSSTDTQYF. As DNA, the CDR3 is TGTGCCAGCAGTTTATCTTCCACAGATACGCAGTATTTT.

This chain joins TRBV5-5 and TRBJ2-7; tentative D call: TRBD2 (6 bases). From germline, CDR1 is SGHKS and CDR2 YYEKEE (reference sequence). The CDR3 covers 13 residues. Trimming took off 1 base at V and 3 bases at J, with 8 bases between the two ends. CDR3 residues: CASSLQGGYEQYF. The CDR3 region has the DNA TGTGCCAGCAGCTTGCAGGGAGGCTACGAGCAGTACTTC. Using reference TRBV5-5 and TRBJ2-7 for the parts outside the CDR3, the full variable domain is DAGVTQSPTHLIKTRGQQVTLRCSPISGHKSVSWYQQVLGQGPQFIFQYYEKEERGRGNFPDRFSARQFPNYSSELNVNALLLGDSALYLCASSLQGGYEQYFGPGTRLTVT.

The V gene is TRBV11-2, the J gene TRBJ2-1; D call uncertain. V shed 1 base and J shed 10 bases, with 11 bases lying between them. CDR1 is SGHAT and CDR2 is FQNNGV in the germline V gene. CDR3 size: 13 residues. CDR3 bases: TGTGCCAGCAGCTTAGTAGGCCAGCCCGAGCAGTTCTTC. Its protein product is CASSLVGQPEQFF.

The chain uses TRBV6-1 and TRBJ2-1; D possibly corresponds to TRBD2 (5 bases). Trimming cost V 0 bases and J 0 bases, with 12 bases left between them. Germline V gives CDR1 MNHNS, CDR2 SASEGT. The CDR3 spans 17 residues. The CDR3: CASSEAVAPSSYNEQFF. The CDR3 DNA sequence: TGTGCCAGCAGTGAAGCTGTAGCGCCGAGCTCCTACAATGAGCAGTTCTTC.

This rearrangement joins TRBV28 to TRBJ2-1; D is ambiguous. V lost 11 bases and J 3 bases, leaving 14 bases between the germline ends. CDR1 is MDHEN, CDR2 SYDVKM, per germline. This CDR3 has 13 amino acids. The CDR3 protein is CAARRQIYNEQFF. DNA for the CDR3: TGTGCCGCCCGGCGGCAGATCTACAATGAGCAGTTCTTC.

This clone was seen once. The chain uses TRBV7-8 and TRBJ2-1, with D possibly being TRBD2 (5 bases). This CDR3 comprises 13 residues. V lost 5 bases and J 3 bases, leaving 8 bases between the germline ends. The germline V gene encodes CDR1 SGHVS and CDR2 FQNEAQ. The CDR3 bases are TGTGCCAGCAGCGCGACTATCTACAATGAGCAGTTCTTC. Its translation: CASSATIYNEQFF.

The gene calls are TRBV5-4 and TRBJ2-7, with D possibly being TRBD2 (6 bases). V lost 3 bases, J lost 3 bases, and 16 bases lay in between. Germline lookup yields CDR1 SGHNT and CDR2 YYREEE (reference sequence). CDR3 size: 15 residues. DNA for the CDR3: TGTGCCAGCAGCTCCGGGACTTCTCAACACTACGAGCAGTACTTC. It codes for CASSSGTSQHYEQYF. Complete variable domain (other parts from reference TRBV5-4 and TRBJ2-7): ETGVTQSPTHLIKTRGQQVTLRCSSQSGHNTVSWYQQALGQGPQFIFQYYREEENGRGNFPPRFSGLQFPNYSSELNVNALELDDSALYLCASSSGTSQHYEQYFGPGTRLTVT.

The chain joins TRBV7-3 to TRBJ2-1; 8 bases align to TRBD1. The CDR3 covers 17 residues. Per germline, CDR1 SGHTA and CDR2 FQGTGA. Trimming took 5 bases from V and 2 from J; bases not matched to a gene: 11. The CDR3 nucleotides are TGTGCCAGCAGCGCTCATGGGACAGGAGGACCCTACAATGAGCAGTTCTTC. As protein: CASSAHGTGGPYNEQFF.

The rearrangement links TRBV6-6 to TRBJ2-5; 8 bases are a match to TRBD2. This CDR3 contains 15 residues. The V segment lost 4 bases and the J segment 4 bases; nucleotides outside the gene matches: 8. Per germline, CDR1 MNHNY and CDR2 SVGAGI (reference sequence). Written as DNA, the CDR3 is TGTGCCAGCAGTTCGGGAGGGATAGCGCGAGAGACCCAGTACTTC. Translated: CASSSGGIARETQYF.

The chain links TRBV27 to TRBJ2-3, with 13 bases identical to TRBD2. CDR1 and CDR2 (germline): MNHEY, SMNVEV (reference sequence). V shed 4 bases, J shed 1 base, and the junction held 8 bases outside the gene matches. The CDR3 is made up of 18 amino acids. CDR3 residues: CASSSKGLAGMGTDTQYF. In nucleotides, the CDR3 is TGTGCCAGCAGTTCCAAGGGACTAGCGGGAATGGGCACAGATACGCAGTATTTT.

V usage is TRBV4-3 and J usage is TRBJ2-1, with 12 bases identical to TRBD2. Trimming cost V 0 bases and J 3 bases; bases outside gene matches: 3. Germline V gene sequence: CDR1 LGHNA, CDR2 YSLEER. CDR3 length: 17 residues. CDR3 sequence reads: CASSQDTSGGLYNEQFF. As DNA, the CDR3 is TGCGCCAGCAGCCAAGATACTAGCGGGGGGCTCTACAATGAGCAGTTCTTC.

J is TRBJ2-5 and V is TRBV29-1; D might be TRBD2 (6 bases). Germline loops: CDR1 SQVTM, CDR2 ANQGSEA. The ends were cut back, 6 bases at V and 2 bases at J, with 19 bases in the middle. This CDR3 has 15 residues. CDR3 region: CSVLARGSPQETQYF. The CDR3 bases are TGCAGCGTACTAGCCCGGGGGAGCCCTCAAGAGACCCAGTACTTC.